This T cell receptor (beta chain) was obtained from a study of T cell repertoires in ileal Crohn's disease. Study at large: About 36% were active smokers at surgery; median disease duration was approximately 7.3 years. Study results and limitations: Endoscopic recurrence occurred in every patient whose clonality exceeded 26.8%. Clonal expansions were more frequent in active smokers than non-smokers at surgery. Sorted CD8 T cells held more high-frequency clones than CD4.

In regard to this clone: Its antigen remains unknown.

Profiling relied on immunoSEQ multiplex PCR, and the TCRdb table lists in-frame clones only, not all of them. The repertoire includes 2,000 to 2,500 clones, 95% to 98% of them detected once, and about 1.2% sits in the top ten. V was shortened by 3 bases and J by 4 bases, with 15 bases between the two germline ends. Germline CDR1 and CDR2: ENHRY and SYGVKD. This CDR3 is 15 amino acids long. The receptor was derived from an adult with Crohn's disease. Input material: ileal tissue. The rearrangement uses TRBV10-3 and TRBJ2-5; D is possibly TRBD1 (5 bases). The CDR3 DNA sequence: TGTGCCATCAGTGAACCGACAGATAAGGGAGAGACCCAGTACTTC. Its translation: CAISEPTDKGETQYF.